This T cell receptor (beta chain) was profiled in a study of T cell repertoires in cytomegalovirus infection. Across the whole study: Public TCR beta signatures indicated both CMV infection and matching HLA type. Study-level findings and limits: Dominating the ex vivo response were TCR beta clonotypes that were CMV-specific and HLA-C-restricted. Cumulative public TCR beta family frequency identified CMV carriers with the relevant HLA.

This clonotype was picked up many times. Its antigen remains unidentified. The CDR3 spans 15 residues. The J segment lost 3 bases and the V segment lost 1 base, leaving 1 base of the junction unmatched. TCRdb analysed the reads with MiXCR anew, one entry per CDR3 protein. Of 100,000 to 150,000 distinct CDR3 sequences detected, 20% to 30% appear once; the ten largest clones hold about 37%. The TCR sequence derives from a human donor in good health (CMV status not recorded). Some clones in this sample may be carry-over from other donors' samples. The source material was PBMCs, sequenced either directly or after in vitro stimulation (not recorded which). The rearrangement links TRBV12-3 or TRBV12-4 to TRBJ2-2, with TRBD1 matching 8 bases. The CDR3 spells CASSLGQGYTGELFF. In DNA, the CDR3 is TGTGCCAGCAGTTTAGGACAGGGGTACACCGGGGAGCTGTTTTTT.